This record covers a single TCR beta chain. Its target is unknown. These data belong to a study of CD8+CD57+ T cells in acquired aplastic anemia. The overall study: The sorted CD4+ and CD8+ cells yielded an average about 3.5 ug of DNA. Study-level results: There were roughly 28 CD8+ CDR3 sequences that occurred in both patients and controls. Patient and control CD8+ Simpson's diversity was not significantly different.

CDR3 and TCR beta VDJ profiling relied on a genomic DNA template. From the reads, TCRdb called clonotypes with MiXCR, one entry per CDR3 protein. Of 250,000 to 350,000 distinct CDR3 sequences in the sample, around 60% are singletons; the top ten hold roughly 8%. Looked up from germline, CDR1 is SQVTM and CDR2 is ANQGSEA. CDR3 size: 16 residues. The V gene lost 7 bases and the J gene lost 2 bases, with 18 bases spanning the gap. What was sequenced was sorted CD4+, CD8+, or CD8+CD57+ T cells (not recorded which) from PBMCs. The chain carries TRBV29-1 and TRBJ2-6, with D possibly being TRBD2 (5 bases). This clonotype originated in a human donor with severe aplastic anemia or a healthy control (not recorded which). In nucleotides, the CDR3 is TGCAGCGCAGTGGTCGGGGTTATGGCTGGGGCCAACGTCCTGACTTTC. It encodes CSAVVGVMAGANVLTF.